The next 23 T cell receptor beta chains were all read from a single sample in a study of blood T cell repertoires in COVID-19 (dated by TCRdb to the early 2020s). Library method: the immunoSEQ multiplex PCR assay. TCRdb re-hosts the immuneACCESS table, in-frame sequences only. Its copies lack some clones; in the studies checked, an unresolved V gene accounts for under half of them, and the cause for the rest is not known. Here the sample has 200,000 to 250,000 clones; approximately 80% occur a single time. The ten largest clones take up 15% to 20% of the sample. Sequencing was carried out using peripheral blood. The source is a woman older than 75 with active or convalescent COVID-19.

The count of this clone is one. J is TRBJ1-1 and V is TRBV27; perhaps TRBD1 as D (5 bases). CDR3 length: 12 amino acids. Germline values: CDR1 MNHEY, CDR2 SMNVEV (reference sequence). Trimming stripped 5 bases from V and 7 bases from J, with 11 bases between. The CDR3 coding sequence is TGTGCCAGCAGTCGAGGGAGGGGTGAAGCTTTCTTT. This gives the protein CASSRGRGEAFF.

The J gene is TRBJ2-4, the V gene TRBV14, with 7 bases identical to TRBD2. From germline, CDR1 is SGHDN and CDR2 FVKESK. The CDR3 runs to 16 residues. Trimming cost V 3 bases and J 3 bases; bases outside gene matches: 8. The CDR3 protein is CASSHLFRGDKNIQYF. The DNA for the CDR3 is TGTGCCAGCAGCCATCTCTTTCGGGGGGACAAAAACATTCAGTACTTC.

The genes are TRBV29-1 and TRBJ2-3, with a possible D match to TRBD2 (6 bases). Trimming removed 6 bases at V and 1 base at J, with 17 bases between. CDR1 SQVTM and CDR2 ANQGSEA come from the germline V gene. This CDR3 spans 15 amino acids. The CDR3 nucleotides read TGCAGCGTCCGGGACTCGTGGTTTGGCACAGATACGCAGTATTTT. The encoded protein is CSVRDSWFGTDTQYF.

CDR3 residues: CASSATGARQFF. In DNA form, the CDR3 reads TGTGCCAGCAGCGCCACAGGGGCGAGGCAGTTCTTC. The chain uses TRBV9 and TRBJ2-1, with 7 bases fitting TRBD1. The CDR3 covers 12 residues. Losses at the gene ends were 3 bases for V and 12 bases for J; bases not matched to a gene: 6. Germline-derived CDR1 and CDR2 are SGDLS and YYNGEE.

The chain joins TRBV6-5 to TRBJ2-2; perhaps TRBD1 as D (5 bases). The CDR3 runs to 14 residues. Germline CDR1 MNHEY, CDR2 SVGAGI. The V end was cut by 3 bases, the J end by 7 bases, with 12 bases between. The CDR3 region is CASSYSRAGGELFF. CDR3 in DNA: TGTGCCAGCAGTTATTCCAGGGCTGGCGGGGAGCTGTTTTTT.

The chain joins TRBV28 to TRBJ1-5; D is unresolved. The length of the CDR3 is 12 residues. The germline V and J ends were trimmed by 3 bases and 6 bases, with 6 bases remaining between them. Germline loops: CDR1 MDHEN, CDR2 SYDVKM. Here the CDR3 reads CASSFGGQPQHF. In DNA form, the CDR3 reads TGTGCCAGCAGTTTCGGAGGTCAGCCCCAGCATTTT.

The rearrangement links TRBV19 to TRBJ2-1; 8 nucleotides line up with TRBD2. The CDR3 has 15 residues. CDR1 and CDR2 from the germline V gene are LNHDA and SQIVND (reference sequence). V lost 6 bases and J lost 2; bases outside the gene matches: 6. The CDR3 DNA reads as TGTGCCAGTAGGCCACTAGCGGAAGCCTACAATGAGCAGTTCTTC. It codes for CASRPLAEAYNEQFF.

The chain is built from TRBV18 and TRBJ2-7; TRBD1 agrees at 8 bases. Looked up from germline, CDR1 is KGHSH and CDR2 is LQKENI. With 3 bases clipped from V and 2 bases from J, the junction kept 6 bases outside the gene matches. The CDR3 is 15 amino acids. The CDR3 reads CASSPTGGSTYEQYF. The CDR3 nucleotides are TGTGCCAGCTCACCTACAGGGGGTTCTACCTACGAGCAGTACTTC.

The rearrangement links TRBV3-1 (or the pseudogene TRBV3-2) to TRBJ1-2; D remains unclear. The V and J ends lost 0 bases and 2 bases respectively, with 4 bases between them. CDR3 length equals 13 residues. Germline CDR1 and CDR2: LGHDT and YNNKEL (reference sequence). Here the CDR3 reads CASSQEGNYGYTF. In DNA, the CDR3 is TGTGCCAGCAGCCAAGAGGGCAACTATGGCTACACCTTC.

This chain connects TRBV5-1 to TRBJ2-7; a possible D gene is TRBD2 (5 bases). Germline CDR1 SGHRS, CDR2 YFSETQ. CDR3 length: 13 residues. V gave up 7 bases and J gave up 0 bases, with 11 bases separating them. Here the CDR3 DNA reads TGCGCCAGCGGCCCAGGACTCTCCTACGAGCAGTACTTC. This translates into CASGPGLSYEQYF.

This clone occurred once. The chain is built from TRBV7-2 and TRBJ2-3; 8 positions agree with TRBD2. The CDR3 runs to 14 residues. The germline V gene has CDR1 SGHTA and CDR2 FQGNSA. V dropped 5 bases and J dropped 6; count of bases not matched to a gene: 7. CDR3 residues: CASSEGLGRDTQYF. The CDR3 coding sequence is TGTGCCAGCAGCGAGGGACTAGGGAGGGATACGCAGTATTTT.

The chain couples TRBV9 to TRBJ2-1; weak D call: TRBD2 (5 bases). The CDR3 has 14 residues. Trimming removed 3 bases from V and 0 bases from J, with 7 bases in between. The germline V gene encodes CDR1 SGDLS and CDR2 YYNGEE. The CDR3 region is CASSGGLSYNEQFF. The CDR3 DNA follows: TGTGCCAGCAGCGGAGGACTCTCCTACAATGAGCAGTTCTTC.

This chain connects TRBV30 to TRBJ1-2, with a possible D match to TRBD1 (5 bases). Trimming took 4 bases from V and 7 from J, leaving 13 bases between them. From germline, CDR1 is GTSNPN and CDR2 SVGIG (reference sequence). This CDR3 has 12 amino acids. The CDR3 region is CAWILYQGGYTF. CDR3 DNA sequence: TGTGCCTGGATACTTTATCAGGGTGGCTACACCTTC.

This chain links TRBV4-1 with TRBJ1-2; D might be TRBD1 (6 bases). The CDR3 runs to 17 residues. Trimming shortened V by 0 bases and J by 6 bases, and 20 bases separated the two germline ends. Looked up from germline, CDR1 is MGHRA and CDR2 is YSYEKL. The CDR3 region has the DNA TGCGCCAGCAGCCAAGATCGTGGGGGGGGCGCGGGTCATGGCTACACCTTC. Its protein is CASSQDRGGGAGHGYTF.

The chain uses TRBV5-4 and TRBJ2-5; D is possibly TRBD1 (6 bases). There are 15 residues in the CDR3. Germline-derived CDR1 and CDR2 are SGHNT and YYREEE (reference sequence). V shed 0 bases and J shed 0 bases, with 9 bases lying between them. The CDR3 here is CASSLGQAYQETQYF. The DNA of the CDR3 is TGTGCCAGCAGCTTGGGACAGGCGTACCAAGAGACCCAGTACTTC.

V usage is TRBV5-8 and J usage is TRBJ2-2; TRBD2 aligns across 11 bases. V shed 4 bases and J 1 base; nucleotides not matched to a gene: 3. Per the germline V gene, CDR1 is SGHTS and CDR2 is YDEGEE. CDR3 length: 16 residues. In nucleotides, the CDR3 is TGTGCCAGCAGCCGGCTAGCGGGGGGGAACACCGGGGAGCTGTTTTTT. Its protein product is CASSRLAGGNTGELFF.

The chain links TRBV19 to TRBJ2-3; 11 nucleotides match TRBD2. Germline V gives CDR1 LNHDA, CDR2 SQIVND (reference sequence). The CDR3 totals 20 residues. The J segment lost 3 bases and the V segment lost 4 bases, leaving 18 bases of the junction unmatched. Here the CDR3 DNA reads TGTGCCAGTAGTACGGCGAGGCCGGGAGGTAGCGGGGGGGCAACAGATACGCAGTATTTT. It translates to CASSTARPGGSGGATDTQYF.

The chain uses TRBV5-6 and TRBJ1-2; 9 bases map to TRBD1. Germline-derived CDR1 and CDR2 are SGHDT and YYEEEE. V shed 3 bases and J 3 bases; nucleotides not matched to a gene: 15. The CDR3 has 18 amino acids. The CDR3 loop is CASSWSPGTGRGDYGYTF. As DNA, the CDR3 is TGTGCCAGCAGCTGGAGTCCCGGGACAGGGAGGGGGGACTATGGCTACACCTTC.

The CDR3 protein is CASALSGGYEQYF. The CDR3 nucleotides read TGTGCCAGCGCACTTAGCGGGGGATACGAGCAGTACTTC. This sequence joins TRBV6-6 and TRBJ2-7; TRBD2 matches at 9 bases. V shed 8 bases and J 4 bases; nucleotides not matched to a gene: 6. The CDR3 consists of 13 residues. Germline V gives CDR1 MNHNY, CDR2 SVGAGI (reference sequence).

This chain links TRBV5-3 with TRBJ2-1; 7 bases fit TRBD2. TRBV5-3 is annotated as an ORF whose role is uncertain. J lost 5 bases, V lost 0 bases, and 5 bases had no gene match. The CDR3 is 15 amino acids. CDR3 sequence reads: CARSLARLADNEQFF. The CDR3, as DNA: TGTGCCAGAAGCTTGGCCCGGCTAGCGGACAATGAGCAGTTCTTC.

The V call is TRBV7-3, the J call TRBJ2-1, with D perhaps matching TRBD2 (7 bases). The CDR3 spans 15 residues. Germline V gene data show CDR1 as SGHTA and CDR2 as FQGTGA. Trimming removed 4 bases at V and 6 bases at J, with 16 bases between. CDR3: CASSSDGGAFNEQFF. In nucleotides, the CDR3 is TGTGCCAGCAGCTCCGATGGGGGGGCCTTCAATGAGCAGTTCTTC.

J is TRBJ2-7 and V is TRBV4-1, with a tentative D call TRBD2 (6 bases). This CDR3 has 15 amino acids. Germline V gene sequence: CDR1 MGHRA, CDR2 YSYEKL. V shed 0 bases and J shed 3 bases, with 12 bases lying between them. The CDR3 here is CASSQDGLSFYEQYF. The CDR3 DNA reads TGCGCCAGCAGCCAAGATGGACTAAGCTTCTACGAGCAGTACTTC.

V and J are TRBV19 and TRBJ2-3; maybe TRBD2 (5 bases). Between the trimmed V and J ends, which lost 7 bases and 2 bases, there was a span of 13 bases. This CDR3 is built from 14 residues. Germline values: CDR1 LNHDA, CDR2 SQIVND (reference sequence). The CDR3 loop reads CASTLGLHTDTQYF. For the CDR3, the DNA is TGTGCCAGTACCTTAGGACTTCACACAGATACGCAGTATTTT.